The 27 T cell receptor beta chains given below trace back to one sample, sequenced in a study of early T cells in non-severe SARS-CoV-2 infection. TCRdb re-analysed the 5' RACE reads in MiXCR, keeping a single row per CDR3 protein. Of under 35,000 distinct CDR3 sequences in the sample, under 7% are singletons; the top ten hold about a fifth. Specimen: whole blood. These receptors all stem from an adult who was a healthcare worker with PCR-confirmed SARS-CoV-2 infection or an uninfected control (not recorded which).

This clonotype was counted many times. The V call is TRBV7-8, the J call TRBJ2-7; D gene uncertain. Trimming took off 0 bases at V and 5 bases at J, with 5 bases between the two ends. The CDR3 spans 12 residues. Looked up from germline, CDR1 is SGHVS and CDR2 is FQNEAQ. DNA of the CDR3: TGTGCCAGCAGCTTAGCATTGGACGAGCAGTACTTC. Translation: CASSLALDEQYF.

This clonotype has at least ten counts. The rearrangement uses TRBV30 and TRBJ2-7; D perhaps matches TRBD2 (5 bases). V lost 4 bases and J 0 bases, leaving 16 bases between the germline ends. Germline V lookup: CDR1 GTSNPN, CDR2 SVGIG (reference sequence). This CDR3 region has 15 residues. The CDR3 DNA reads TGTGCCTGGAAAGCGGTGCAGGCGAGCTCCTACGAGCAGTACTTC. Protein sequence: CAWKAVQASSYEQYF.

This clonotype was recorded at least ten times. This chain uses TRBV29-1 with TRBJ2-5; no definite D call. The CDR3 is 13 residues long. V lost 4 bases and J lost 1, with 10 bases in between. Germline values: CDR1 SQVTM, CDR2 ANQGSEA. The DNA of the CDR3 is TGCAGCGTTGTTCGGCAGATCCAAGAGACCCAGTACTTC. This sequence encodes CSVVRQIQETQYF.

The chain joins TRBV11-2 to TRBJ2-7; TRBD1 might be the D (5 bases). This CDR3 region has 14 residues. Trimming stripped 1 base from V and 0 bases from J, with 7 bases between. Germline values: CDR1 SGHAT, CDR2 FQNNGV. In nucleotides, the CDR3 is TGTGCCAGCAGCTTAGTAGACAGCTCCTACGAGCAGTACTTC. Its translation is CASSLVDSSYEQYF.

This clonotype was counted many times. The genes are TRBV6-1 and TRBJ1-5; TRBD1 agrees at 11 bases. J was trimmed by 5 bases and V by 6 bases; bases with no gene match: 6. Per the germline V gene, CDR1 is MNHNS and CDR2 is SASEGT. There are 15 residues in the CDR3. The CDR3: CASRTGDRGDQPQHF. DNA for the CDR3: TGTGCCAGCAGGACTGGGGACAGGGGGGATCAGCCCCAGCATTTT.

This clonotype has a count of ten or more. The chain has TRBV12-3 or TRBV12-4 and TRBJ2-1, with 11 bases fitting TRBD2. The CDR3 is 15 amino acids. The junction had 4 bases not matched to a gene; V was cut back by 4 bases and J by 5 bases. The CDR3 is CASSSRLAGNNEQFF. CDR3 DNA: TGTGCCAGCAGTTCTCGACTAGCGGGGAACAATGAGCAGTTCTTC.

This clonotype was counted ten times or more. The chain couples TRBV29-1 to TRBJ2-7, with 7 nucleotides matching TRBD2. Germline-derived CDR1 and CDR2 are SQVTM and ANQGSEA. The CDR3 extends over 14 amino acids. V was pared by 6 bases and J by 2 bases, with 10 bases of the junction left unmatched. CDR3 nucleotide sequence: TGCAGCGTCTCAGCGGGGTTCTTAACCTACGAGCAGTACTTC. Translation: CSVSAGFLTYEQYF.

In this sample, this clonotype turned up a few times. CDR3 DNA sequence: TGTGCCAGCAGTTCCGGGACAGGGGGGTACTATGGCTACACCTTC. Translating gives CASSSGTGGYYGYTF. The genes are TRBV12-3 or TRBV12-4 and TRBJ1-2; 11 nucleotides agree with TRBD1. V lost 4 bases to trimming and J lost 3 bases; unmatched junction nucleotides: 4. This CDR3 spans 15 amino acids.

In its sample, this clonotype was seen many times. The chain couples TRBV11-2 to TRBJ2-2; 8 bases match TRBD1. This CDR3 has 16 amino acids. The ends lost 5 bases at V and 7 bases at J; junction bases unmatched: 12. Germline lookup yields CDR1 SGHAT and CDR2 FQNNGV. The CDR3 protein is CASSPRPQGVGGELFF. The DNA for the CDR3 is TGTGCCAGCAGCCCGAGGCCACAGGGGGTAGGCGGGGAGCTGTTTTTT.

The sample holds a few counts of this clonotype. The chain links TRBV7-9 to TRBJ2-5, with 7 bases fitting TRBD2. With 4 bases clipped from V and 5 bases from J, the junction kept 13 bases outside the gene matches. The germline V gene has CDR1 SEHNR and CDR2 FQNEAQ (reference sequence). The CDR3 runs to 16 residues. The CDR3 region has the DNA TGTGCCAGCAGCTCCCTCCGTCAGCGGGACGGGGAGACCCAGTACTTC. It specifies CASSSLRQRDGETQYF. Variable domain in full (rest from reference TRBV7-9 and TRBJ2-5): DTGVSQNPRHKITKRGQNVTFRCDPISEHNRLYWYRQTLGQGPEFLTYFQNEAQLEKSRLLSDRFSAERPKGSFSTLEIQRTEQGDSAMYLCASSSLRQRDGETQYFGPGTRLLVL.

The chain links TRBV24-1 to TRBJ2-1; D not certain. Germline CDR1 and CDR2: KGHDR and SFDVKD. Trimming removed 12 bases at V and 6 bases at J, with 11 bases between. CDR3 length: 11 amino acids. The DNA for the CDR3 is TGTGCCGCCGAAACCTCCAATGAGCAGTTCTTC. The encoded protein is CAAETSNEQFF.

This rearrangement joins TRBV10-3 to TRBJ2-1, with D tentatively TRBD1 (6 bases). There are 15 residues in the CDR3. V gave up 6 bases and J gave up 0 bases, with 12 bases separating them. Germline CDR1 is ENHRY and CDR2 is SYGVKD. The CDR3 bases are TGTGCCATCAGCCGAGGGGGAAGCTCCTACAATGAGCAGTTCTTC. Protein: CAISRGGSSYNEQFF.

This clonotype was seen a handful of times. J is TRBJ2-2 and V is TRBV7-3; 7 positions match TRBD1. With 2 bases clipped from V and 1 base from J, the junction kept 4 bases outside the gene matches. The germline gives CDR1 SGHTA, CDR2 FQGTGA. The CDR3 covers 16 residues. CDR3 nucleotide sequence: TGTGCCAGCAGCTTATTGGGGACAGTGAACACCGGGGAGCTGTTTTTT. Translation gives CASSLLGTVNTGELFF. Full variable domain (outside the CDR3, taken from reference TRBV7-3 and TRBJ2-2): GAGVSQTPSNKVTEKGKYVELRCDPISGHTALYWYRQSLGQGPEFLIYFQGTGAADDSGLPNDRFFAVRPEGSVSTLKIQRTERGDSAVYLCASSLLGTVNTGELFFGEGSRLTVL.

The chain links TRBV19 to TRBJ2-6, with 7 bases aligning to TRBD1. J lost 0 bases, V lost 8 bases, and 13 bases had no gene match. Germline CDR1 LNHDA, CDR2 SQIVND (reference sequence). The CDR3 is made up of 18 amino acids. The CDR3 loop is CASQDRDRFNSGANVLTF. The CDR3 bases are TGTGCCAGTCAAGACCGGGACAGATTCAACTCTGGGGCCAACGTCCTGACTTTC.

This clonotype was counted at least ten times. This chain links TRBV5-5 with TRBJ2-6, with D unclear. The V gene lost 2 bases and the J gene lost 0 bases, with 3 bases spanning the gap. The germline V gene has CDR1 SGHKS and CDR2 YYEKEE (reference sequence). The CDR3 has 14 amino acids. The CDR3 here is CASSFYSGANVLTF. The CDR3 DNA reads TGTGCCAGCAGCTTTTACTCTGGGGCCAACGTCCTGACTTTC.

This clonotype was found many times. The rearrangement uses TRBV18 and TRBJ2-3; D possibly corresponds to TRBD2 (7 bases). This CDR3 has 12 amino acids. Germline V lookup: CDR1 KGHSH, CDR2 LQKENI. The germline V and J ends were trimmed by 3 bases and 10 bases, with 11 bases remaining between them. CDR3 in DNA: TGTGCCAGCTCACCCGGGGGGCCGGCGCAGTATTTT. Amino acid sequence: CASSPGGPAQYF.

This clonotype was detected many times. The chain links TRBV20-1 to TRBJ1-5; the D is unclear. V dropped 0 bases and J dropped 5 bases, with 8 bases sitting between them. Germline CDR1 and CDR2: DFQATT and SNEGSKA (reference sequence). The CDR3 has 13 amino acids. CDR3 coding DNA: TGCAGTGCTAGAGAGCGTGGTCATCAGCCCCAGCATTTT. It yields the protein CSARERGHQPQHF.

This clonotype was observed at least ten times. The CDR3 is CASSQQGAPDEQYF. CDR3 DNA sequence: TGTGCCAGCAGTCAACAGGGGGCCCCAGACGAGCAGTACTTC. The rearrangement links TRBV7-9 to TRBJ2-7, with 9 bases that match TRBD1. The CDR3 is 14 residues long. J lost 5 bases, V lost 6 bases, and 8 bases had no gene match. Per germline, CDR1 SEHNR and CDR2 FQNEAQ (reference sequence).

This clonotype was recorded at least ten times. The rearrangement uses TRBV7-3 and TRBJ2-2, with TRBD2 identical over 12 bases. The CDR3 contains 15 residues. J gave up 9 bases and V 5 bases, and 7 bases lay outside the gene matches. The germline V gene encodes CDR1 SGHTA and CDR2 FQGTGA. The CDR3 is CASSPSGREGRELFF. The CDR3 region has the DNA TGTGCCAGCAGCCCTAGCGGGAGGGAAGGCCGGGAGCTGTTTTTT.

The chain carries TRBV28 and TRBJ2-7; weak D call: TRBD1 (5 bases). Trimming took off 10 bases at V and 4 bases at J, with 17 bases between the two ends. CDR1 is MDHEN, CDR2 SYDVKM, per germline. The CDR3 is 13 amino acids. CDR3: CATSKTVLYEQYF. Here the CDR3 DNA reads TGTGCCACATCAAAGACAGTCCTATACGAGCAGTACTTC. Full variable domain (rest looked up from reference TRBV28 and TRBJ2-7): DVKVTQSSRYLVKRTGEKVFLECVQDMDHENMFWYRQDPGLGLRLIYFSYDVKMKEKGDIPEGYSVSREKKERFSLILESASTNQTSMYLCATSKTVLYEQYFGPGTRLTVT.

This clonotype came up many times. This chain joins TRBV2 and TRBJ1-6, with D possibly matching TRBD1 (6 bases). The CDR3 is made up of 15 amino acids. V lost 3 bases and J lost 4, with 10 bases in between. CDR1 is SNHLY, CDR2 FYNNEI, per germline. The CDR3 loop is CASSEDSTYNSPLHF. The CDR3 coding sequence is TGTGCCAGCAGTGAGGACAGCACTTATAATTCACCCCTCCACTTT.

This clonotype was recorded only once. The genes are TRBV9 and TRBJ2-1; weak D call: TRBD2 (6 bases). V shed 3 bases and J shed 0 bases, with 7 bases lying between them. The CDR3 contains 14 residues. CDR1 is SGDLS, CDR2 YYNGEE, per germline. In DNA, the CDR3 is TGTGCCAGCAGCGACGGGAGCTCCTACAATGAGCAGTTCTTC. It yields the protein CASSDGSSYNEQFF. The variable domain in full, with the rest retrieved from reference TRBV9 and TRBJ2-1, is DSGVTQTPKHLITATGQRVTLRCSPRSGDLSVYWYQQSLDQGLQFLIQYYNGEERAKGNILERFSAQQFPDLHSELNLSSLELGDSALYFCASSDGSSYNEQFFGPGTRLTVL.

This clonotype was recorded many times. V usage is TRBV5-5 and J usage is TRBJ1-6; no reliable D call. The CDR3 loop spans 16 amino acids. V shed 6 bases and J shed 0 bases, with 13 bases lying between them. CDR1 SGHKS and CDR2 YYEKEE come from the germline V gene (reference sequence). CDR3 sequence: CASTSVMVSYNSPLHF. CDR3 DNA sequence: TGTGCCAGCACCTCTGTGATGGTCTCCTATAATTCACCCCTCCACTTT.

This clonotype was seen at least ten times. The V call is TRBV11-1, the J call TRBJ2-2; 10 bases map to TRBD2. V shed 5 bases, J shed 3 bases, and the junction held 6 bases outside the gene matches. Germline lookup yields CDR1 SGHAT and CDR2 FQDESV (reference sequence). The CDR3 has 16 amino acids. The CDR3 is CASSPAGTSDTGELFF. The CDR3 nucleotides read TGTGCCAGCAGCCCGGCCGGGACTAGCGACACCGGGGAGCTGTTTTTT.

The table lists this clonotype with many counts. J is TRBJ2-7 and V is TRBV6-2 or TRBV6-3; the match to TRBD1 covers 11 bases. V lost 4 bases and J lost 6; bases outside the gene matches: 5. The V gene's germline CDR1 is MNHEY and CDR2 SVGEGT. The CDR3 runs 14 residues. CDR3 nucleotides: TGTGCCAGCAGTTCCCAGGGACAGGGGGGCGAGCAGTACTTC. Residues: CASSSQGQGGEQYF.

V usage is TRBV6-6 and J usage is TRBJ2-3; perhaps D is TRBD1 or TRBD2 (5 bases each). V was shortened by 0 bases and J by 4 bases, with 11 bases between the two germline ends. There are 15 residues in the CDR3. CDR1 and CDR2 (germline): MNHNY, SVGAGI (reference sequence). The CDR3 region is CASSYSRGAADTQYF. The CDR3 DNA is TGTGCCAGCAGTTACTCGAGGGGCGCTGCAGATACGCAGTATTTT.

This clonotype was counted at least ten times. V gene TRBV6-1 combines with J gene TRBJ1-1, with TRBD1 as a possible D gene (6 bases). The CDR3 has 15 residues. Germline loops: CDR1 MNHNS, CDR2 SASEGT. Trimming removed 3 bases at V and 1 base at J, with 12 bases between. CDR3 coding DNA: TGTGCCAGCAGTGAGGCATCCAGGGGGAACACTGAAGCTTTCTTT. It encodes CASSEASRGNTEAFF.